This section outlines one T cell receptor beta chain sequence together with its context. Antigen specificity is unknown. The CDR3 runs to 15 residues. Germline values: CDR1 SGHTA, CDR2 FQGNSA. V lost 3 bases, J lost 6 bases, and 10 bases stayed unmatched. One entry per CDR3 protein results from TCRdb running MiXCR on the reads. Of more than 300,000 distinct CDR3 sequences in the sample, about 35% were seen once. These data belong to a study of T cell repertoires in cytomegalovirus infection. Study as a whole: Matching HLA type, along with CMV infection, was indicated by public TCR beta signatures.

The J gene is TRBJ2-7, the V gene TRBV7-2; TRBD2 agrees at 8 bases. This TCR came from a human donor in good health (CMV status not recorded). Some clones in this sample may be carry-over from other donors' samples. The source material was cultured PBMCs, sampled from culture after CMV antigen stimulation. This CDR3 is CASSLVMGLVGEQYF. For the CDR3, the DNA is TGTGCCAGCAGCTTGGTTATGGGACTAGTCGGCGAGCAGTACTTC. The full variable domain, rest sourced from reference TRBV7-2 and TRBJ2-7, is GAGVSQSPSNKVTEKGKDVELRCDPISGHTALYWYRQSLGQGLEFLIYFQGNSAPDKSGLPSDRFSAERTGGSVSTLTIQRTQQEDSAVYLCASSLVMGLVGEQYFGPGTRLTVT.